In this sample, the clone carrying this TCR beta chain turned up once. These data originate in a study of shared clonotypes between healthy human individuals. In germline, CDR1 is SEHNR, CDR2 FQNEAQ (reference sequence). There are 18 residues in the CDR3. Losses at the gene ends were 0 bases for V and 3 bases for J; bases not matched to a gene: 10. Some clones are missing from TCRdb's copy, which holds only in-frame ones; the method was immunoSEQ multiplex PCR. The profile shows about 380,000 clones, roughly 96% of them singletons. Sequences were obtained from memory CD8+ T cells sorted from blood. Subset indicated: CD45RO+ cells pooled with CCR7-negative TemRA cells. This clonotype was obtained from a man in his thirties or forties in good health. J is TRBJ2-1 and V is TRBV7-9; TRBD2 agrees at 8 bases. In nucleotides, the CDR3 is TGTGCCAGCAGCTTAGCGCGCCGACTAGCGCAATTCTACAATGAGCAGTTCTTC. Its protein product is CASSLARRLAQFYNEQFF.